Each of the 7 T cell receptor beta chains below was sequenced from the same sample in a study of shared clonotypes between healthy human individuals. Profiling relied on immunoSEQ multiplex PCR, and the TCRdb table lists in-frame clones only, not all of them. The sample includes 85,000 to 100,000 clones, 60% to 75% of them seen just once. The sequenced material came from memory CD8+ T cells sorted from blood. Subset: CD45RO+ cells pooled with CCR7-negative TemRA cells. These receptors were collected from a man aged 25 to 45 in good health.

The genes are TRBV7-2 and TRBJ2-7; D is possibly TRBD1 or TRBD2 (5 bases each). Germline CDR1 and CDR2: SGHTA and FQGNSA. The V and J ends lost 2 bases and 9 bases respectively, with 23 bases between them. The CDR3 sequence is 16 residues long. CDR3 sequence (DNA): TGTGCCAGCAGCTTACGCTCGTCCCGGGGCGGGCGTGTGCAGTACTTC. Translated: CASSLRSSRGGRVQYF.

This clone has only a few counts. Mismatch with germline at one junction end may stem from a read error. The chain has TRBV7-2 and TRBJ2-5; no clear D. CDR1 and CDR2 (germline): SGHTA, FQGNSA. This CDR3 comprises 16 residues. The CDR3 loop is CASSQDRARTLETQYF. CDR3 nucleotides: TGCGCCAGCAGCCAAGATCGGGCTAGGACCCTGGAGACCCAGTACTTC.

The sample holds many counts of this clone. This chain links TRBV19 with TRBJ2-7, with D possibly TRBD2 on 7 matching bases. The CDR3 is made up of 15 amino acids. Germline-derived CDR1 and CDR2 are LNHDA and SQIVND (reference sequence). Trimming stripped 3 bases from V and 3 bases from J, with 15 bases between. CDR3 sequence: CASSMGGPFSYEQYF. CDR3 DNA sequence: TGTGCCAGTAGTATGGGGGGGCCGTTCAGCTACGAGCAGTACTTC.

CDR3 in DNA: TGTGCCAGTAGTATAATTGGCGGGTACAATGAGCAGTTCTTC. This encodes CASSIIGGYNEQFF. The chain couples TRBV19 to TRBJ2-1; D perhaps matches TRBD2 (5 bases). The CDR3 covers 14 residues. Germline V gives CDR1 LNHDA, CDR2 SQIVND (reference sequence). Deletions cut 2 bases from V and 4 bases from J, with 9 bases between. Based on the CDR3 plus reference TRBV19 and TRBJ2-1, the full variable domain is DGGITQSPKYLFRKEGQNVTLSCEQNLNHDAMYWYRQDPGQGLRLIYYSQIVNDFQKGDIAEGYSVSREKKESFPLTVTSAQKNPTAFYLCASSIIGGYNEQFFGPGTRLTVL.

V is TRBV28 and J is TRBJ2-2, with 7 positions matching TRBD2. The CDR3 is 16 amino acids. The V and J ends lost 3 bases and 0 bases, in that order; junction bases with no gene match: 4. The germline V gene has CDR1 MDHEN and CDR2 SYDVKM. Here the CDR3 DNA reads TGTGCCAGCAGTTTCCCCGGGAGGTCGAACACCGGGGAGCTGTTTTTT. As protein: CASSFPGRSNTGELFF.

This sequence joins TRBV10-3 and TRBJ2-1, with D perhaps matching TRBD2 (5 bases). The CDR3 has 16 residues. Per the germline V gene, CDR1 is ENHRY and CDR2 is SYGVKD. Between the trimmed V and J ends, which lost 2 bases and 7 bases, there was a span of 18 bases. The CDR3 coding sequence is TGTGCCATCAGTGAGCGGAATGGTAGAGGGCCAAATGAGCAGTTCTTC. It yields the protein CAISERNGRGPNEQFF.

The chain links TRBV7-2 to TRBJ2-4, with TRBD2 matching over 7 bases. The V gene end was trimmed by 2 bases and the J gene end by 8 bases; junction bases not matched to a gene: 3. The CDR3 is 13 amino acids. Germline V lookup: CDR1 SGHTA, CDR2 FQGNSA. CDR3 amino acids: CASSLRGEHIQYF. CDR3 nucleotide sequence: TGTGCCAGCAGCTTACGGGGGGAGCACATTCAGTACTTC.